Presented here are 10 T cell receptor beta chains from one specimen sequenced in a study of T cells in women clearing cervical HPV infection. TCRdb's copy holds only in-frame clones and misses some; the assay was immunoSEQ multiplex PCR. This table holds some 40,000 clones. Specimen: blood buffy coat. The receptor source for this set is a woman between 18 and 69 years old with a cervical HPV16 infection that either progressed to CIN3+ or cleared (not recorded which).

With regard to this clone: The CDR3 end falls 3 residues outside the read, so it is completed with the germline J gene. The V call is TRBV30, the J call TRBJ1-1; TRBD1 aligns across 7 bases. The germline V gene has CDR1 GTSNPN and CDR2 SVGIG (reference sequence). With 6 bases clipped from V and 4 bases from J, the junction kept 5 bases outside the gene matches. The CDR3 runs 12 residues. CDR3 loop: CACKQGFTEAFF. Partial CDR3 DNA: TGTGCCTGTAAACAGGGGTTCACTGAA.

In regard to this clone: The read finishes 3 residues shy of the CDR3 end, and the germline J gene is used to complete it. This chain uses TRBV29-1 with TRBJ2-7, with 12 nucleotides matching TRBD2. Trimming removed 5 bases from V and 6 bases from J; junction bases left unmatched: 11. Germline V gene data show CDR1 as SQVTM and CDR2 as ANQGSEA. The CDR3 is made up of 15 amino acids. The DNA read from the CDR3 is TGCAGCGTTTCCCCACGTACGGGACTAGCGGGCGAG. Its protein product is CSVSPRTGLAGE. The complete CDR3 protein is CSVSPRTGLAGEQYF.

Comments on this clone: The CDR3 extends 3 residues past the end of the read, so its final part is completed from the germline J gene. The chain couples TRBV19 to TRBJ2-1; D gene ambiguous. Trimming removed 7 bases from V and 5 bases from J, with 9 bases in between. CDR3 size: 12 residues. The germline CDR1 and CDR2 sequences are LNHDA and SQIVND (reference sequence). CDR3 in amino acids: CASTSHHNEQFF. Partial CDR3 DNA: TGTGCCAGTACAAGCCACCACAATGAG. The full variable domain, with the rest looked up from reference TRBV19 and TRBJ2-1, is DGGITQSPKYLFRKEGQNVTLSCEQNLNHDAMYWYRQDPGQGLRLIYYSQIVNDFQKGDIAEGYSVSREKKESFPLTVTSAQKNPTAFYLCASTSHHNEQFFGPGTRLTVL.

Concerning this clone: The sequence runs out 3 residues before the end of the CDR3; the remainder is reconstructed from the germline J gene. The chain couples TRBV19 to TRBJ2-2; 7 bases match TRBD2. CDR3 length equals 18 residues. V lost 1 base and J lost 2; bases outside the gene matches: 10. The germline V gene encodes CDR1 LNHDA and CDR2 SQIVND (reference sequence). Here the CDR3 reads CASSIGLRDYKNTGELFF. Incomplete CDR3 DNA: TGTGCCAGTAGTATAGGACTAAGGGACTATAAAAACACCGGGGAG.

Regarding this clone: Read coverage stops 3 residues before the CDR3 terminus; the germline J gene supplies the remainder. This chain connects TRBV18 to TRBJ2-7, with 11 nucleotides matching TRBD1. V lost 6 bases and J lost 5; bases outside the gene matches: 12. The germline V gene encodes CDR1 KGHSH and CDR2 LQKENI. The CDR3 loop spans 16 amino acids. CDR3 DNA, as far as it was read: TGTGCCAGCTCGGCACAGGGACAGGGGGAGGGAGACGAG. This gives the protein CASSAQGQGEGDE. The whole CDR3 protein is CASSAQGQGEGDEQYF.

The part of the CDR3 DNA that was read is TGTGCCAGCAGTGGGGGACAGGGACTAAATTCACCC. Amino acids: CASSGGQGLNSP. The full CDR3 protein is CASSGGQGLNSPLHF. The rearrangement joins TRBV6-1 to TRBJ1-6; 9 nucleotides line up with TRBD1. The CDR3 end lies 3 residues beyond the end of the read and is filled in from the germline J gene. The germline V gene encodes CDR1 MNHNS and CDR2 SASEGT. CDR3 length: 15 residues. The V and J ends lost 4 bases and 7 bases, in that order; junction bases with no gene match: 5.

With regard to this clone: The missing CDR3 end, 3 residues past where the read stops, is filled in from the germline J gene. The V and J genes are TRBV2 and TRBJ1-4, with 10 bases fitting TRBD1. Germline-derived CDR1 and CDR2 are SNHLY and FYNNEI. The CDR3 sequence is 16 residues long. CDR3 loop: CASSGDRGSYNSPLFF. The covered CDR3 bases are TGTGCCAGCAGTGGGGACAGGGGCTCCTATAATTCACCA.

Points on this clone: The CDR3 end is not reached by the read, which stops 3 residues before it; the germline J gene fills it in. The V call is TRBV6-1, the J call TRBJ2-3, with 7 bases aligning to TRBD2. The CDR3 length is 14 residues. CDR1 and CDR2 from the germline V gene are MNHNS and SASEGT. Trimming took 4 bases from V and 0 from J; bases not matched to a gene: 1. This CDR3 is CASSGSGSTDTQYF. The DNA read from the CDR3 is TGTGCCAGCAGTGGTAGCGGGAGCACAGATACG.

As for this clone: Sequencing ends 3 residues short of the CDR3 end; the germline J gene provides the rest. The chain joins TRBV9 to TRBJ2-2; possible D gene TRBD1, 5 bases. Germline loops: CDR1 SGDLS, CDR2 YYNGEE. The length of the CDR3 is 13 residues. CDR3 sequence: CASSVTGESPLFF. The CDR3 bases that were read are TGTGCCAGCAGTGTCACAGGAGAATCACCG.

The DNA read from the CDR3 is TGTGCCATCACTGGGACTAGCGGGAGTCTAGGAAATGAG. Protein product: CAITGTSGSLGNE. In full, the CDR3 is CAITGTSGSLGNEQFF. The chain combines TRBV10-3 with TRBJ2-1, with 14 bases aligning to TRBD2. Read data end 3 residues before the CDR3 end; the end is taken from the germline J gene. Trimming at V came to 7 bases and at J to 7 bases, leaving 9 bases not matched to a gene. The CDR3 spans 16 residues. Per the germline V gene, CDR1 is ENHRY and CDR2 is SYGVKD.